These 6 T cell receptor beta chains share one sample of origin, sequenced in a study of blood T cell repertoires in COVID-19. The table came from immunoSEQ multiplex PCR; TCRdb's copy has only in-frame clones and leaves some out. The data show approximately 250,000 clones, about 87% seen once. The sequencing sample was made of PBMCs or T cells enriched from blood (not recorded which). Source of these receptors: a woman aged 40 to 50 with acute COVID-19.

This chain joins TRBV12-3 or TRBV12-4 and TRBJ2-7; 7 nucleotides match TRBD2. Losses at the gene ends were 6 bases for V and 5 bases for J; bases not matched to a gene: 7. The CDR3 consists of 13 residues. As DNA, the CDR3 is TGTGCCAGCAGCCGGGGAGGGCCTAACGAGCAGTACGTC. Its protein is CASSRGGPNEQYV.

The genes are TRBV9 and TRBJ1-4, with TRBD1 as a possible D gene (5 bases). Germline V gene data show CDR1 as SGDLS and CDR2 as YYNGEE. The CDR3 totals 14 residues. The V end lost 4 bases, the J end lost 1 base, and 8 bases lay between the germline ends. This CDR3 is CASSLGQTNEKLFF. As DNA, the CDR3 is TGTGCCAGCAGCTTGGGGCAAACTAATGAAAAACTGTTTTTT.

The rearrangement uses TRBV2 and TRBJ2-1; D perhaps matches TRBD1 (6 bases). This CDR3 contains 14 residues. Trimming shortened V by 7 bases and J by 5 bases, and 15 bases separated the two germline ends. Germline CDR1 and CDR2: SNHLY and FYNNEI. The DNA of the CDR3 is TGTGCCAGCATTGTAGGGGGTGTCGACAATGAGCAGTTCTTC. Its translation: CASIVGGVDNEQFF.

About this clone itself: Given a much more abundant clone one base away, this may be a read error. The genes are TRBV4-2 and TRBJ1-1; unclear D gene. CDR1 is LGHNA, CDR2 YNFKEQ, per germline. Trimming cost V 4 bases and J 0 bases, with 9 bases left between them. The CDR3 extends over 14 amino acids. CDR3 residues: CASSPNSLNTEAFF. CDR3 nucleotide sequence: TGTGCCAGCAGCCCAAACAGCCTGAACACTGAAGCTTTCTTT.

The rearrangement uses TRBV18 and TRBJ2-6, with 10 bases identical to TRBD1. CDR1 KGHSH and CDR2 LQKENI come from the germline V gene. V lost 3 bases, J lost 1 base, and 3 bases stayed unmatched. This CDR3 is 17 amino acids long. The CDR3 region is CASSPRTGGSGANVLTF. The CDR3 DNA follows: TGTGCCAGCTCACCCAGGACAGGGGGGTCTGGGGCCAACGTCCTGACTTTC. The variable domain in full, with the rest retrieved from reference TRBV18 and TRBJ2-6, is NAGVMQNPRHLVRRRGQEARLRCSPMKGHSHVYWYRQLPEEGLKFMVYLQKENIIDESGMPKERFSAEFPKEGPSILRIQQVVRGDSAAYFCASSPRTGGSGANVLTFGAGSRLTVL.

CDR3 sequence: CASSQVQLPTEAFF. Here the CDR3 DNA reads TGCGCCAGCAGCCAGGTACAGCTCCCCACTGAAGCTTTCTTT. The chain has TRBV4-1 and TRBJ1-1; D is undetermined. This CDR3 spans 14 amino acids. Germline CDR1 is MGHRA and CDR2 is YSYEKL. V shed 3 bases and J shed 4 bases, with 12 bases lying between them.